A single TCR beta chain is shown here with its context. Its antigen remains unidentified. Per-base qualities were not stored, and no clone one base away is much larger. This entry belongs to a study of blood T cell dynamics during melanoma immunotherapy (TCRdb year 2020). General notes on the study: Patients had metastatic melanoma and received first-line pembrolizumab or nivolumab plus ipilimumab as standard of care in the United Kingdom. To find early correlates of response, the study profiled the peripheral T cell receptor repertoires of patients with metastatic melanoma both before and after one cycle of checkpoint inhibitor therapy. The training cohort consisted of consecutive patients, while an additional independent group of patients from the same centre was pooled to form an external validation set.

Study-wide conclusions, independent of this receptor: The study could not determine whether the T cell clones driving repertoire changes were melanoma-specific or reflected general immune activation. The relatively small sample size was acknowledged as a potential limitation on generalization of the results. A bifurcated reorganization of the PBMC repertoire at W3, with increased clonality or increased diversity, was observed in patients who later achieved disease control, unlike in progressors.

Every bulk PBMC sample had a fixed 350 ng of DNA loaded. TCR beta CDR3 sequences were amplified from genomic DNA using the immunoSEQ TCRb Assay kit according to manufacturer instructions. The KAPA Library Quantification Kit for Illumina platforms was used to quantify the pooled libraries by qPCR. Sequencing of the pooled libraries was done on an Illumina NextSeq 500, with clustering at about 0.55-1.2 pM. The published analysis was carried out like this. Analysis of the TCR data relied on immunoSEQ ANALYZER and the R LymphoSeq package. A rearrangement efficiency score was calculated as productive divided by the sum of productive and non-productive CDR3 sequences. Within each patient, timepoints were compared pairwise for clonality, measured with the Gini coefficient, and for diversity, measured with the Renyi index at alpha=1. In LymphoSeq, clonal relatedness was computed using an edit distance of 3, and repertoire similarity was computed using the Bhattacharyya coefficient. Linear discriminant analysis on week-3 changes in clonality and diversity was built with the R MASS and caret packages to classify response. As stored in TCRdb, this immuneACCESS dataset retains in-frame rearrangements with V and J assigned. A fraction of the clones does not appear; measured against another copy, unresolved V genes explain less than half of the discrepancy, and the remainder lacks a known reason. D and trimming were read from the DNA, whereas the V and J calls and clone size are those reported in that table. In this sample the table shows fewer than 11,000 clones, about 87% of which occur a single time. The ten largest clonotypes hold over 9% of the sample.

This specimen's time point label, per the study, means: pre-treatment baseline. Blood samples were taken before treatment (T0) and at week 3 (W3), following the first cycle of checkpoint blockade. Except for a couple of patients with rapid clinical progression, response was assessed 12 weeks after the first infusion by RECIST 1.1; disease control meant complete response, partial response or stable disease. Patients were excluded for prior systemic cancer treatment, concomitant immunosuppressant therapy or synchronous other active malignancies. Both bulk PBMC and plasma cell-free DNA were sequenced for TCR beta so that circulating cells and T cell turnover could be tracked. PBMC were isolated from blood with Lymphoprep and SepMate tubes, followed by red cell lysis. DNA from PBMC and sorted T cell subsets was extracted with QIAamp DNA Blood Mini kits. This clonotype originated in a human donor with melanoma. Sequenced material: blood, taken from a patient treated with checkpoint blockade.

The nucleotide sequence is given as TGTGCCAGCAGTTACTCAAGGGGGGCTCTTGGCTACACCTTC. It codes for CASSYSRGALGYTF. The chain is assembled from TRBV6-5 and TRBJ1-2; TRBD1 could be the D gene, as 6 bases match. Counted from cysteine to phenylalanine, this CDR3 has 14 amino acids. The kept DNA is CDR3 alone, 42 bases in frame from the first base. For CDR1 and CDR2, the germline V gene lists MNHEY and SVGAGI. At the junction V is shortened by 0 bases and J by 7 bases, with 12 bases in between.